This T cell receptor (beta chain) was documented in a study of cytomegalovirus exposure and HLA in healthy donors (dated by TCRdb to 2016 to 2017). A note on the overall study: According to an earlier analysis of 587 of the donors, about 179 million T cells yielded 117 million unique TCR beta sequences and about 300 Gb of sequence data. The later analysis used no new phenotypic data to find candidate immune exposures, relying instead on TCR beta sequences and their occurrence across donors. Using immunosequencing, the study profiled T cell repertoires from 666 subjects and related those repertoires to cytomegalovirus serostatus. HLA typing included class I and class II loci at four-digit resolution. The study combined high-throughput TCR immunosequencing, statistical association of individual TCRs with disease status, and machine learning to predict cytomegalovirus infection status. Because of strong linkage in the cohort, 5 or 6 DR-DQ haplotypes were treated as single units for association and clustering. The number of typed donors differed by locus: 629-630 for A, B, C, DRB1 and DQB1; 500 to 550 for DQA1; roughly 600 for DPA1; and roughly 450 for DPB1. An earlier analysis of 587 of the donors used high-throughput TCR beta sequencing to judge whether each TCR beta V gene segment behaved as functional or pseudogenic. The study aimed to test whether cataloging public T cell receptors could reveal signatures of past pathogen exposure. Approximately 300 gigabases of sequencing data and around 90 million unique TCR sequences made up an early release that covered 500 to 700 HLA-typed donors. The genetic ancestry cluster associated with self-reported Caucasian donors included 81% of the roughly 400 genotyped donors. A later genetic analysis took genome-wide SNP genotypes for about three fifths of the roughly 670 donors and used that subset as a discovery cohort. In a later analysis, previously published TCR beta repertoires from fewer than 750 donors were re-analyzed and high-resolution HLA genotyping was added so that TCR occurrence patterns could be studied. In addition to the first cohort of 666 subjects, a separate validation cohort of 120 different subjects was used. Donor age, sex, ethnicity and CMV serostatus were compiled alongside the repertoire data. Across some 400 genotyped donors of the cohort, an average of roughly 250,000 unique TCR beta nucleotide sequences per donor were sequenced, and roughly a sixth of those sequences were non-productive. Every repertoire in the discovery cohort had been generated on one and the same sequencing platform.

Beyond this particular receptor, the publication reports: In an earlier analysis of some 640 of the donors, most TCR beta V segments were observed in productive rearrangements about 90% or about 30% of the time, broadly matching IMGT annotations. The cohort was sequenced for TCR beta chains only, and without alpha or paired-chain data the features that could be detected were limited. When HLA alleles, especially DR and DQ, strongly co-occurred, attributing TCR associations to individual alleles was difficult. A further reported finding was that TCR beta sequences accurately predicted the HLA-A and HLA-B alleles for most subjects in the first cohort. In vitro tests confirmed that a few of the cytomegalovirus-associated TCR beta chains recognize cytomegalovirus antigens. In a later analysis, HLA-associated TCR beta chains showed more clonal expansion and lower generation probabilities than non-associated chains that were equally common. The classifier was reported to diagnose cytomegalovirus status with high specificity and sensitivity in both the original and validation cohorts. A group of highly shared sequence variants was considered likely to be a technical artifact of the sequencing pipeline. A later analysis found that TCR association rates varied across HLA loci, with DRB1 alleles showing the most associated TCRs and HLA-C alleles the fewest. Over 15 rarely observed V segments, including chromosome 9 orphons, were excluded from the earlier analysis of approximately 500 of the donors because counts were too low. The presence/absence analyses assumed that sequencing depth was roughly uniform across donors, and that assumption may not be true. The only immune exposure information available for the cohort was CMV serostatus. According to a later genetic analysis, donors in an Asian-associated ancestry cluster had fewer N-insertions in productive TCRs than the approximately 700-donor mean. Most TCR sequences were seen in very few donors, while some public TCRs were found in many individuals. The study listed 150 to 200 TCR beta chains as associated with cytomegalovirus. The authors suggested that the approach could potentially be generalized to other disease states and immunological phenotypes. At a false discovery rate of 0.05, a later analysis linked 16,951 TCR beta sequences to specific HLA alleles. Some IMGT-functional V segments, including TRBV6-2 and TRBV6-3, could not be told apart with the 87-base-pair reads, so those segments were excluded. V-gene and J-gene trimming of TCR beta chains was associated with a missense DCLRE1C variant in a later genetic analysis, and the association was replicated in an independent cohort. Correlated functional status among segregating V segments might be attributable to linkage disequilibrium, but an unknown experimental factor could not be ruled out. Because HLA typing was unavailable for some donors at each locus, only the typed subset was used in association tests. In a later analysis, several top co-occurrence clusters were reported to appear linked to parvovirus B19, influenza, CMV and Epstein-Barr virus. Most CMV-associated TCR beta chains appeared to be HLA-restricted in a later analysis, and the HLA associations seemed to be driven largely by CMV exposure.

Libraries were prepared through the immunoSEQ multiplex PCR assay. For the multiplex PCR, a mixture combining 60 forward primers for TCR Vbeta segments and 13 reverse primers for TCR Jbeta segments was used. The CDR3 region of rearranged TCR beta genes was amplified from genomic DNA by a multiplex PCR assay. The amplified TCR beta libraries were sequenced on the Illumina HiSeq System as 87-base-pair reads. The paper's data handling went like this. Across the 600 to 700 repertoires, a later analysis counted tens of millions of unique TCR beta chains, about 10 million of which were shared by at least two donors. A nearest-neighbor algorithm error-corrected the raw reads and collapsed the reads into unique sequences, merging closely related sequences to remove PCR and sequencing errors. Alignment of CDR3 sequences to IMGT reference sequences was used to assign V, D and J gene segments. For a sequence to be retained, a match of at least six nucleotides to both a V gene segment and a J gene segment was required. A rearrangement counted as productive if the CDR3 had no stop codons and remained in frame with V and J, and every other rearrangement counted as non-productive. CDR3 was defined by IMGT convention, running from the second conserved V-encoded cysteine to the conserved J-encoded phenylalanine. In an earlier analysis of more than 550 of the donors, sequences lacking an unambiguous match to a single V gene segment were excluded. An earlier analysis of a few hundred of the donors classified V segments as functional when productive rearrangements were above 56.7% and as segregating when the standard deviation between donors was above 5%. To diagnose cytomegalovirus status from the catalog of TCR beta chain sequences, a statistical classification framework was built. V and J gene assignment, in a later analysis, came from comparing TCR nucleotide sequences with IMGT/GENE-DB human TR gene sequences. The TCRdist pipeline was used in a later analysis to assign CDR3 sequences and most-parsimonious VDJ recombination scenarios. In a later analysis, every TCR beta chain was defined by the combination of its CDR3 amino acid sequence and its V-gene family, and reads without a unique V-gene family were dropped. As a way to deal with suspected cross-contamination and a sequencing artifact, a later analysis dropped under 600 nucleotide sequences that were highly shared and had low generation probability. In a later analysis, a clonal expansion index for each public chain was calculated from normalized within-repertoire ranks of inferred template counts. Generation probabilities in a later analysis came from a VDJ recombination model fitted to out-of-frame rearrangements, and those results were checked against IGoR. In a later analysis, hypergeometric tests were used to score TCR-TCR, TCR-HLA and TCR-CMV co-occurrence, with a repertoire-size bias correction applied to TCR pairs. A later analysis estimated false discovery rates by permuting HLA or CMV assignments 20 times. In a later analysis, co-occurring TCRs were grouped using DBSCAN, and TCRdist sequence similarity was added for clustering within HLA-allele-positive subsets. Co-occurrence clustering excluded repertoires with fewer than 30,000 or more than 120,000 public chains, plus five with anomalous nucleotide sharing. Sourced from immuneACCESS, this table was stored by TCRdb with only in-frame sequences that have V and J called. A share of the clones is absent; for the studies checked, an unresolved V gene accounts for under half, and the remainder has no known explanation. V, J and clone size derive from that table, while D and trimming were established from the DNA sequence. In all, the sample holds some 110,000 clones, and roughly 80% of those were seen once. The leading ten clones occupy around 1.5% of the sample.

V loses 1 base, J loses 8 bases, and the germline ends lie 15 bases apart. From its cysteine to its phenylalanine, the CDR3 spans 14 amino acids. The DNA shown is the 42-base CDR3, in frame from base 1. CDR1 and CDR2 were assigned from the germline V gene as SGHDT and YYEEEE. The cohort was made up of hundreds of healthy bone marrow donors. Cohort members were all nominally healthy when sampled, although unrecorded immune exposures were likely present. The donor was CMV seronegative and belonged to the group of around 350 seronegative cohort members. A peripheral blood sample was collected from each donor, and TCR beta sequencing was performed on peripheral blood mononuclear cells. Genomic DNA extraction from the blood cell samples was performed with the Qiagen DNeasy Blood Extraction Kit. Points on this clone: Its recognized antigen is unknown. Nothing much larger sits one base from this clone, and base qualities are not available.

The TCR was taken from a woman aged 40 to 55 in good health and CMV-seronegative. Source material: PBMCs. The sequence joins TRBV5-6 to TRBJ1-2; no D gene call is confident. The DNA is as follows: TGTGCCAGCAGCTTGAAGTCGGGGTTAAACGGCTACACCTTC. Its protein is CASSLKSGLNGYTF.